One and the same sample provided the 30 T cell receptor beta chains below, sequenced in a study of blood T cells in healthy people across ages. Combining a sample-barcoded 5' primer with a J-beta primer mix, a second PCR ran for roughly 7 to 12 cycles. TCRdb re-derived calls from the 5' RACE reads in MiXCR, one entry per CDR3 protein. The sample yields about a million distinct CDR3 sequences, approximately 50% seen once. Sequencing used blood. The source of these receptors is a woman aged 60 to 75 in good health.

The V call is TRBV12-3 or TRBV12-4, the J call TRBJ2-5; perhaps TRBD1 as D (6 bases). This CDR3 region has 14 residues. Trimming took 7 bases from V and 5 from J, leaving 17 bases between them. CDR3 DNA: TGTGCCAGCACCCCAGGGGCTACTGTGGAGACCCAGTACTTC. Translation: CASTPGATVETQYF.

The chain couples TRBV4-1 to TRBJ1-6, with D perhaps TRBD1 (5 bases). Trimming removed 3 bases from V and 9 bases from J, with 9 bases in between. This CDR3 contains 13 residues. Looked up from germline, CDR1 is MGHRA and CDR2 is YSYEKL. The DNA for the CDR3 is TGCGCCAGCAGCCACCCGGGGGGTTCACCCCTCCACTTT. Protein product: CASSHPGGSPLHF.

The gene calls are TRBV20-1 and TRBJ2-4; D uncertain. The end of the DNA aligns better with TRBJ2-7, so the J call may be wrong. CDR3 length: 12 amino acids. Germline CDR1 DFQATT, CDR2 SNEGSKA (reference sequence). As DNA, the CDR3 is TGCAGTGCCCCCCACGGCGTCTACGAGCAGTACTTC. This sequence encodes CSAPHGVYEQYF.

J is TRBJ2-7 and V is TRBV9; 12 bases line up with TRBD2. Looked up from germline, CDR1 is SGDLS and CDR2 is YYNGEE. V was pared by 3 bases and J by 7 bases, with 8 bases of the junction left unmatched. This CDR3 region has 15 residues. CDR3 nucleotides: TGTGCCAGCAGCGCACTAGCGGGAGGATGGAATGAGCAGTACTTC. This gives the protein CASSALAGGWNEQYF.

V gene TRBV6-5 combines with J gene TRBJ2-1, with TRBD1 as a possible D gene (5 bases). The DNA end lines up better with TRBJ2-7; the J call may be wrong. Germline V gene sequence: CDR1 MNHEY, CDR2 SVGAGI. The CDR3 contains 15 residues. CDR3 residues: CASSLTGAAYNEQYF. The CDR3 DNA follows: TGTGCCAGCAGCCTAACAGGAGCCGCCTACAATGAGCAGTACTTC.

This clonotype was seen more than once but under ten times. The chain links TRBV12-3 or TRBV12-4 to TRBJ1-2, with D uncertain. V lost 6 bases and J 8 bases, leaving 13 bases between the germline ends. The CDR3 is made up of 12 amino acids. DNA for the CDR3: TGTGCCAGCAGCAGTGTTCCTAGCGGCTACACCTTC. Translated: CASSSVPSGYTF.

The table lists this clonotype with a few counts. The gene calls are TRBV29-1 and TRBJ2-5; 13 positions match TRBD2. V lost 4 bases, J lost 5 bases, and 4 bases stayed unmatched. CDR3 size: 14 residues. The V gene's germline CDR1 is SQVTM and CDR2 ANQGSEA. The CDR3 DNA reads as TGCAGCGTTGCACGACTAGCGGGAGGCGAGACCCAGTACTTC. Protein: CSVARLAGGETQYF.

This clonotype was seen only a few times. The chain combines TRBV9 with TRBJ1-2; TRBD1 might be the D (5 bases). V was trimmed by 4 bases and J by 8 bases, leaving 21 bases between them. The CDR3 spans 15 residues. The V gene's germline CDR1 is SGDLS and CDR2 YYNGEE. As DNA, the CDR3 is TGTGCCAGCAGCCACGGGACGAGTTCGATGGGCGGCTACACCTTC. Translation gives CASSHGTSSMGGYTF.

V gene TRBV28 combines with J gene TRBJ2-3, with 7 bases fitting TRBD1. Trimming at V came to 4 bases and at J to 3 bases, leaving 4 bases not matched to a gene. CDR3 length: 14 residues. Germline loops: CDR1 MDHEN, CDR2 SYDVKM. The CDR3 reads CASSSTGLTDTQYF. DNA for the CDR3: TGTGCCAGCAGTTCGACAGGGCTGACAGATACGCAGTATTTT. Looking up the rest from reference TRBV28 and TRBJ2-3 gives the full variable domain: DVKVTQSSRYLVKRTGEKVFLECVQDMDHENMFWYRQDPGLGLRLIYFSYDVKMKEKGDIPEGYSVSREKKERFSLILESASTNQTSMYLCASSSTGLTDTQYFGPGTRLTVL.

V gene TRBV5-1 combines with J gene TRBJ2-7; D may be TRBD1 (6 bases). The CDR3 has 14 amino acids. V was cut by 0 bases and J by 3 bases, with 10 bases left in between. Germline lookup yields CDR1 SGHRS and CDR2 YFSETQ. CDR3 in DNA: TGCGCCAGCAGCTTGGTAACACAGGGCTACGAGCAGTACTTC. Translating gives CASSLVTQGYEQYF.

A few counts support this clonotype. The chain employs TRBV4-1 and TRBJ2-3; 7 bases match TRBD2. The CDR3 totals 15 residues. The germline CDR1 and CDR2 sequences are MGHRA and YSYEKL. The V and J ends lost 3 bases and 1 base, in that order; junction bases with no gene match: 4. The DNA for the CDR3 is TGCGCCAGCAGCCAGGCGGGAGCGGGCACAGATACGCAGTATTTT. It codes for CASSQAGAGTDTQYF.

As to this clonotype: A read error is possible here, since a much larger clone lies one base away. The chain is built from TRBV29-1 and TRBJ2-7; D may correspond to TRBD1 or TRBD2 (5 bases each). The V end lost 4 bases, the J end lost 3 bases, and 13 bases lay between the germline ends. CDR3 length: 13 amino acids. Germline-derived CDR1 and CDR2 are SQVTM and ANQGSEA. In nucleotides, the CDR3 is TGCAGCGTTGCTCCAGGGACGGGCTACGAGCAGTACTTC. This translates into CSVAPGTGYEQYF.

The chain uses TRBV20-1 and TRBJ2-1; 9 bases agree with TRBD1. The V gene end was trimmed by 3 bases and the J gene end by 6 bases; junction bases not matched to a gene: 9. The CDR3 is 15 amino acids. Germline V gene lookup returns CDR1 DFQATT and CDR2 SNEGSKA (reference sequence). CDR3 protein: CSARTGGYSTNEQFF. For the CDR3, the DNA is TGCAGTGCTAGGACAGGGGGGTATTCTACCAATGAGCAGTTCTTC.

This clonotype appeared a few times. The chain carries TRBV7-2 and TRBJ2-3, with D hard to call. Deletions cut 4 bases from V and 3 bases from J, with 14 bases between. This CDR3 spans 15 amino acids. CDR1 and CDR2 from the germline V gene are SGHTA and FQGNSA. This CDR3 reads CASSSDGMWTDTQYF. In DNA form, the CDR3 reads TGTGCCAGCAGCTCCGATGGCATGTGGACAGATACGCAGTATTTT.

J is TRBJ2-3 and V is TRBV28; 8 bases are a match to TRBD2. The V gene end was trimmed by 4 bases and the J gene end by 0 bases; junction bases not matched to a gene: 15. CDR3 size: 19 residues. The germline V gene encodes CDR1 MDHEN and CDR2 SYDVKM. The CDR3 DNA sequence: TGTGCCAGCAGTTCAGCGGGGGTCCTCAATGTGATTAGCACAGATACGCAGTATTTT. Its translation: CASSSAGVLNVISTDTQYF.

The chain uses TRBV7-7 and TRBJ2-5; weak D call: TRBD1 (6 bases). The J call may be faulty, since TRBJ2-7 better matches the DNA end. From germline, CDR1 is SSHAT and CDR2 FNYEAQ (reference sequence). CDR3 size: 13 residues. CDR3 residues: CASSYRVTYEQYF. The CDR3 DNA follows: TGTGCCAGCAGTTACAGGGTAACCTACGAGCAGTACTTC.

This clonotype has only a few counts. The chain combines TRBV5-1 with TRBJ2-1; 7 bases fit TRBD2. The CDR3 is 15 amino acids. CDR1 is SGHRS, CDR2 YFSETQ, per germline. Germline trimming cut 10 bases from V and 7 bases from J; bases unmatched to any gene: 17. The CDR3 reads CASRLSGTGRNEQFF. The CDR3 DNA follows: TGCGCCTCACGCTTAAGCGGGACCGGTAGAAATGAGCAGTTCTTC.

The chain couples TRBV4-3 to TRBJ1-6, with D perhaps TRBD1 (6 bases). V was shortened by 0 bases and J by 8 bases, with 17 bases between the two germline ends. Germline V gives CDR1 LGHNA, CDR2 YSLEER. The CDR3 is made up of 17 amino acids. This chain's CDR3 is CASSQDLGGVGYSPLHF. The CDR3 region has the DNA TGCGCCAGCAGCCAAGATCTAGGGGGAGTAGGTTATTCACCCCTCCACTTT.

The chain links TRBV5-1 to TRBJ2-2; 9 nucleotides align to TRBD2. Germline V gene data show CDR1 as SGHRS and CDR2 as YFSETQ. CDR3 length: 16 residues. The J segment lost 0 bases and the V segment lost 7 bases, leaving 7 bases of the junction unmatched. The DNA of the CDR3 is TGCGCCAGCCTCCCTAGCGGGGCCCCGAACACCGGGGAGCTGTTTTTT. This codes for CASLPSGAPNTGELFF.

The rearrangement uses TRBV7-2 and TRBJ2-7; 7 nucleotides agree with TRBD2. Germline V lookup: CDR1 SGHTA, CDR2 FQGNSA. V was clipped by 2 bases and J by 0 bases; unmatched bases: 7. CDR3 length: 16 amino acids. CDR3 loop: CASSLSASGLSYEQYF. The CDR3 DNA reads as TGTGCCAGCAGCTTAAGCGCTAGCGGCCTCTCCTACGAGCAGTACTTC.

This sequence joins TRBV4-1 and TRBJ1-4; 7 bases match TRBD1. Unmatched junction bases numbered 3, after V lost 0 bases and J lost 5 bases. CDR1 and CDR2 (germline): MGHRA, YSYEKL. The CDR3 covers 15 residues. The CDR3, as DNA: TGCGCCAGCAGCCAAGAGGGGACAGTCAATGAAAAACTGTTTTTT. Translating it yields CASSQEGTVNEKLFF.

This chain connects TRBV9 to TRBJ2-1; TRBD2 matches 9 bases. The CDR3 loop spans 16 amino acids. Germline loops: CDR1 SGDLS, CDR2 YYNGEE. Trimming at V came to 0 bases and at J to 4 bases, leaving 5 bases not matched to a gene. CDR3: CASSVDGSGGYNEQFF. As DNA, the CDR3 is TGTGCCAGCAGCGTAGATGGTAGCGGGGGATACAATGAGCAGTTCTTC.

V is TRBV9 and J is TRBJ2-1, with 9 bases that match TRBD2. CDR1 is SGDLS, CDR2 YYNGEE, per germline. CDR3 length: 17 residues. Trimming removed 1 base from V and 4 bases from J; junction bases left unmatched: 9. CDR3 amino acids: CASSVQAGTSPYNEQFF. Here the CDR3 DNA reads TGTGCCAGCAGCGTACAGGCCGGGACTAGCCCTTACAATGAGCAGTTCTTC.

The chain couples TRBV5-1 to TRBJ1-5, with 9 bases identical to TRBD1. Germline CDR1 reads SGHRS; CDR2 reads YFSETQ. The V and J ends lost 4 bases and 3 bases, in that order; junction bases with no gene match: 5. CDR3 length: 15 amino acids. This chain's CDR3 is CASSVGQGLNQPQHF. Written as DNA, the CDR3 is TGCGCCAGCAGCGTGGGACAGGGTCTCAATCAGCCCCAGCATTTT. Supplemented by reference TRBV5-1 and TRBJ1-5, the full variable domain reads KAGVTQTPRYLIKTRGQQVTLSCSPISGHRSVSWYQQTPGQGLQFLFEYFSETQRNKGNFPGRFSGRQFSNSRSEMNVSTLELGDSALYLCASSVGQGLNQPQHFGDGTRLSIL.

There are many counts of this clonotype. The rearrangement links TRBV4-1 to TRBJ2-5; D call uncertain. V was clipped by 1 base and J by 4 bases, with 13 bases between them. Germline V gives CDR1 MGHRA, CDR2 YSYEKL. This CDR3 has 15 residues. Written as DNA, the CDR3 is TGCGCCAGCAGCCAAGGGTGGGGTAAAGGAGAGACCCAGTACTTC. Its translation is CASSQGWGKGETQYF.

The chain joins TRBV9 to TRBJ2-1; TRBD2 matches at 8 bases. Germline loops: CDR1 SGDLS, CDR2 YYNGEE. The junction had 10 bases not matched to a gene; V was cut back by 4 bases and J by 7 bases. This CDR3 region has 15 residues. CDR3 sequence: CASSPQPSGRNEQFF. As DNA, the CDR3 is TGTGCCAGCAGCCCCCAGCCCAGCGGGAGAAATGAGCAGTTCTTC. Full variable domain (outside the CDR3, taken from reference TRBV9 and TRBJ2-1): DSGVTQTPKHLITATGQRVTLRCSPRSGDLSVYWYQQSLDQGLQFLIQYYNGEERAKGNILERFSAQQFPDLHSELNLSSLELGDSALYFCASSPQPSGRNEQFFGPGTRLTVL.

This clonotype has a handful of counts. The J gene is TRBJ2-1, the V gene TRBV29-1; 9 nucleotides align to TRBD1. Per germline, CDR1 SQVTM and CDR2 ANQGSEA. The CDR3 runs to 17 residues. After removal of 4 bases from V and 4 bases from J, the junction contained 14 bases not matched to a gene. The CDR3 loop reads CSVVRIMTGGGYNEQFF. The CDR3 bases are TGCAGCGTTGTCCGAATAATGACAGGGGGAGGTTACAATGAGCAGTTCTTC.

Notes on this clonotype: At one end, the junction sequence differs from germline, possibly due to a read error. J is TRBJ2-3 and V is TRBV20-1, with D possibly TRBD2 on 6 matching bases. Germline V CDR1 and CDR2: DFQATT, SNEGSKA (reference sequence). The CDR3 loop spans 14 amino acids. Written as DNA, the CDR3 is TGCGGTGCTAGCCGGAGGGCCGGGGGAGATACGCAGTATTTT. Encoded protein: CGASRRAGGDTQYF.

The chain combines TRBV28 with TRBJ2-7; 7 bases line up with TRBD2. The CDR3 totals 15 residues. V dropped 2 bases and J dropped 1; count of bases not matched to a gene: 5. Per germline, CDR1 MDHEN and CDR2 SYDVKM. CDR3 sequence reads: CASSLHAGGSYEQYF. In nucleotides, the CDR3 is TGTGCCAGCAGTTTACACGCCGGGGGGTCCTACGAGCAGTACTTC.

The chain couples TRBV6-2 or TRBV6-3 to TRBJ2-1; perhaps TRBD1 as D (5 bases). The CDR3 runs 17 residues. The V end was cut by 2 bases, the J end by 5 bases, with 19 bases between. Germline-derived CDR1 and CDR2 are MNHEY and SVGEGT. CDR3 bases: TGTGCCAGCAGTTACGGTTTCACACGTGGGGCGGACAATGAGCAGTTCTTC. It specifies CASSYGFTRGADNEQFF.